The next 21 T cell receptor beta chains were all read from a single sample in a study of blood T cell repertoires in COVID-19. The protocol was immunoSEQ multiplex PCR, while the TCRdb copy is restricted to in-frame clones and leaves out a portion. The sample yields about 360,000 clones, around 86% seen once. Sequencing was performed on peripheral blood. These receptors were collected from a human donor in a cohort sampled during active COVID-19.

The rearrangement uses TRBV29-1 and TRBJ2-3, with 12 bases fitting TRBD2. This CDR3 is 14 amino acids long. CDR1 is SQVTM, CDR2 ANQGSEA, per germline. With V trimmed by 7 bases and J by 6 bases, 8 bases remained unmatched. The CDR3 DNA is TGCAGCGCTTCTAGCGGGGGGGCCATGGATACGCAGTATTTT. It encodes CSASSGGAMDTQYF.

This sequence joins TRBV12-3 or TRBV12-4 and TRBJ1-1; D ambiguous. The CDR3 spans 13 residues. V was trimmed by 7 bases and J by 0 bases, leaving 9 bases between them. For the CDR3, the DNA is TGTGCCAGCACCTCTACAGTGAACACTGAAGCTTTCTTT. This sequence encodes CASTSTVNTEAFF.

The rearrangement links TRBV2 to TRBJ2-5, with D hard to call. Trimming pared 2 bases from V and 1 base from J, leaving 8 bases between. Germline lookup yields CDR1 SNHLY and CDR2 FYNNEI. The CDR3 extends over 14 amino acids. The CDR3 loop reads CASSESEFQETQYF. DNA for the CDR3: TGTGCCAGCAGTGAATCTGAGTTCCAAGAGACCCAGTACTTC.

This sequence joins TRBV4-1 and TRBJ2-1; TRBD2 matches 10 bases. The CDR3 totals 13 residues. Trimming at V came to 2 bases and at J to 12 bases, leaving 4 bases not matched to a gene. Germline CDR1 reads MGHRA; CDR2 reads YSYEKL. The chain's CDR3 is CASSQPLAGGQFF. The CDR3 DNA sequence: TGCGCCAGCAGCCAACCCTTAGCGGGAGGGCAGTTCTTC.

The chain is built from TRBV7-2 and TRBJ2-1, with TRBD1 matching 7 bases. This CDR3 contains 15 residues. Trimming at V came to 2 bases and at J to 7 bases, leaving 8 bases not matched to a gene. Germline V gene lookup returns CDR1 SGHTA and CDR2 FQGNSA. The chain's CDR3 is CASSLQGGAYNEQFF. CDR3 nucleotide sequence: TGTGCCAGCAGCTTACAAGGGGGCGCGTATAATGAGCAGTTCTTC.

This clone was observed many times. CDR3 nucleotide sequence: TGCGCCAGCAACGGGGTTAGCAATCAGCCCCAGCATTTT. Amino acid sequence: CASNGVSNQPQHF. The chain couples TRBV10-1 to TRBJ1-5; D is unresolved. Trimming stripped 7 bases from V and 0 bases from J, with 7 bases between. The CDR3 is 13 residues long. The germline gives CDR1 WNHNN, CDR2 SYGVQD (reference sequence).

This clone showed up just once. The chain recombines TRBV19 with TRBJ1-1, with D possibly being TRBD1 (5 bases). Trimming left V 4 bases short and J 5 bases short, with 17 bases between. The CDR3 length is 15 residues. Germline V gene sequence: CDR1 LNHDA, CDR2 SQIVND (reference sequence). The CDR3 nucleotides are TGTGCCAGTAGTAACCAGGGAAGCCCGCGGACTGAAGCTTTCTTT. This codes for CASSNQGSPRTEAFF.

The chain is built from TRBV7-9 and TRBJ1-4; 7 bases map to TRBD1. There are 16 residues in the CDR3. V lost 5 bases, J lost 5 bases, and 11 bases stayed unmatched. Germline CDR1 SEHNR, CDR2 FQNEAQ (reference sequence). CDR3 bases: TGTGCCAGCAGCGGTGGCAGGACAGGCCTAAATGAAAAACTGTTTTTT. Protein product: CASSGGRTGLNEKLFF. The whole variable domain, remainder taken from reference TRBV7-9 and TRBJ1-4, is DTGVSQNPRHKITKRGQNVTFRCDPISEHNRLYWYRQTLGQGPEFLTYFQNEAQLEKSRLLSDRFSAERPKGSFSTLEIQRTEQGDSAMYLCASSGGRTGLNEKLFFGSGTQLSVL.

This clone came up once. The gene calls are TRBV3-1 (or the pseudogene TRBV3-2) and TRBJ1-5; D gene unclear. The CDR3 has 14 amino acids. The germline CDR1 and CDR2 sequences are LGHDT and YNNKEL (reference sequence). V was shortened by 0 bases and J by 11 bases, with 14 bases between the two germline ends. CDR3 residues: CASSQDTSGGAQHF. CDR3 nucleotide sequence: TGTGCCAGCAGCCAAGATACGTCCGGCGGGGCCCAGCATTTT.

V gene TRBV4-2 combines with J gene TRBJ2-7, with 9 nucleotides matching TRBD1. CDR3 length equals 15 residues. Germline CDR1 and CDR2: LGHNA and YNFKEQ. Trimming removed 1 base from V and 4 bases from J; junction bases left unmatched: 5. As DNA, the CDR3 is TGTGCCAGCAGCCAAGGATCCGGGACAGGGTACGAGCAGTACTTC. It is translated as CASSQGSGTGYEQYF.

The chain carries TRBV3-1 (or the pseudogene TRBV3-2) and TRBJ2-1, with D hard to call. The germline V gene has CDR1 LGHDT and CDR2 YNNKEL (reference sequence). The CDR3 length is 15 residues. V was pared by 5 bases and J by 0 bases, with 11 bases between. The CDR3 DNA reads TGTGCCAGCAGCGTAGACTGGTCCTCCTACAATGAGCAGTTCTTC. Translating it yields CASSVDWSSYNEQFF.

This clone was seen once. The V gene is TRBV7-2, the J gene TRBJ1-2; TRBD1 matches 8 bases. This CDR3 has 13 amino acids. Trimming at V came to 4 bases and at J to 4 bases, leaving 2 bases not matched to a gene. The germline CDR1 and CDR2 sequences are SGHTA and FQGNSA. DNA for the CDR3: TGTGCCAGCAGCTCGGGACAGGCCTATGGCTACACCTTC. Amino acids: CASSSGQAYGYTF.

The V gene is TRBV28, the J gene TRBJ1-2; D is unclear. Trimming removed 6 bases at V and 0 bases at J, with 5 bases between. The CDR3 length is 12 residues. Germline-derived CDR1 and CDR2 are MDHEN and SYDVKM. The CDR3 nucleotides are TGTGCCAGCAGCCAATCTAACTATGGCTACACCTTC. It specifies CASSQSNYGYTF.

The chain links TRBV7-2 to TRBJ1-5; D may be TRBD1 (6 bases). The germline V gene has CDR1 SGHTA and CDR2 FQGNSA. Between the trimmed V and J ends, which lost 2 bases and 6 bases, there was a span of 14 bases. This CDR3 region has 15 residues. The CDR3 spells CASSLRQGGGQPQHF. CDR3 DNA: TGTGCCAGCAGCTTAAGGCAGGGAGGGGGTCAGCCCCAGCATTTT.

The V call is TRBV5-8, the J call TRBJ1-2, with unresolved D. The CDR3 extends over 12 amino acids. The germline gives CDR1 SGHTS, CDR2 YDEGEE. Trimming took 0 bases from V and 7 from J, leaving 7 bases between them. The CDR3 loop reads CASSLGLGGYTF. The CDR3, as DNA: TGTGCCAGCAGCTTGGGACTTGGTGGCTACACCTTC.

This chain connects TRBV6-5 to TRBJ1-1; tentative D call: TRBD1 (6 bases). Per germline, CDR1 MNHEY and CDR2 SVGAGI. Trimming removed 5 bases at V and 0 bases at J, with 10 bases between. The CDR3 is 14 amino acids. CDR3 in amino acids: CASSQDRVNTEAFF. DNA of the CDR3: TGTGCCAGCAGTCAGGACAGAGTGAACACTGAAGCTTTCTTT.

This chain joins TRBV4-1 and TRBJ1-5; 10 nucleotides match TRBD1. Trimming removed 2 bases from V and 7 bases from J; junction bases left unmatched: 11. Per germline, CDR1 MGHRA and CDR2 YSYEKL. This CDR3 is built from 17 residues. The CDR3 reads CASSQYPGQGTRQPQHF. In nucleotides, the CDR3 is TGCGCCAGCAGCCAATATCCGGGACAGGGGACTAGACAGCCCCAGCATTTT.

Only a few counts were recorded for this clone. The J gene is TRBJ2-1, the V gene TRBV4-1; 10 bases align to TRBD2. V lost 2 bases and J lost 7; bases outside the gene matches: 11. Germline V CDR1 and CDR2: MGHRA, YSYEKL. The CDR3 consists of 17 residues. The CDR3 loop reads CASSQQYLAGVGNEQFF. The DNA of the CDR3 is TGCGCCAGCAGCCAACAATACCTAGCGGGAGTAGGTAATGAGCAGTTCTTC.

This clone occurred once. V is TRBV18 and J is TRBJ2-1; D might be TRBD1 (6 bases). The CDR3 is 13 amino acids. CDR1 is KGHSH, CDR2 LQKENI, per germline. With 5 bases removed from V and 7 bases from J, the gap between germline ends came to 12 bases. The CDR3 sequence is CASSTGQLNEQFF. The CDR3 DNA is TGTGCCAGCTCAACCGGACAGCTTAATGAGCAGTTCTTC.

The chain is built from TRBV27 and TRBJ2-1; D may be TRBD1 (6 bases). Germline assignment: CDR1 MNHEY and CDR2 SMNVEV (reference sequence). The CDR3 runs to 17 residues. The V and J ends lost 3 bases and 4 bases respectively, with 19 bases between them. CDR3 in DNA: TGTGCCAGCAGTTTTTACCCGGTTGGACAGATGTACAATGAGCAGTTCTTC. It specifies CASSFYPVGQMYNEQFF.

CDR3 DNA sequence: TGCGCCAGCAGTTACAACAGGGATTCCTACGAGCAGTACTTC. Translating gives CASSYNRDSYEQYF. The V and J genes are TRBV10-2 and TRBJ2-7; D possibly corresponds to TRBD1 (6 bases). V lost 5 bases and J 1 base, leaving 12 bases between the germline ends. Germline V CDR1 and CDR2: WSHSY, SAAADI. The CDR3 consists of 14 residues.